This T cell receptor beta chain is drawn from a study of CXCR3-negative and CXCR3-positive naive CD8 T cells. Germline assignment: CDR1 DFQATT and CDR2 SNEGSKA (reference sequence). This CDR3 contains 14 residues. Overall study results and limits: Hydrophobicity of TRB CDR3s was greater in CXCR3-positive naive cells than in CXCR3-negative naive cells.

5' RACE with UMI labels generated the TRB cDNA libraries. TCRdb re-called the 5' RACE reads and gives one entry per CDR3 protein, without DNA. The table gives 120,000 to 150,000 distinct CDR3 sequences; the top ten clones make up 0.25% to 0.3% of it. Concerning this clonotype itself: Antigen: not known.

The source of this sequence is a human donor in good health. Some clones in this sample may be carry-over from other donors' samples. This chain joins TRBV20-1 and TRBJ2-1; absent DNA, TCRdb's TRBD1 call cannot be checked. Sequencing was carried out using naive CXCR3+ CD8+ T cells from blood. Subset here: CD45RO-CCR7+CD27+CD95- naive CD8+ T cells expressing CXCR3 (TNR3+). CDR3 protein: CSAQSTGRGNEQFF.